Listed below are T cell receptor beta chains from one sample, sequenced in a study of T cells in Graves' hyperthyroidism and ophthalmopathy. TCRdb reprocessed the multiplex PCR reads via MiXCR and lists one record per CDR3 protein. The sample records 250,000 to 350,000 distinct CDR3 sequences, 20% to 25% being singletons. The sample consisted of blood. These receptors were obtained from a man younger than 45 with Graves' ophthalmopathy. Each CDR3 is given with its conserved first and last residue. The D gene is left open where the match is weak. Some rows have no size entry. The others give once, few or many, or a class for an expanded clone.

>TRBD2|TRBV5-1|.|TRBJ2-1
TGCGCCAGCACCTCCGGGGGGGCAGTCTCCTACAATGAGCAGTTCTTC
CASTSGGAVSYNEQFF
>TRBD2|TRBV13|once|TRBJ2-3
TGTGCCAGCAGCTGGGGACTAGCGGGAGCAGGGTTGAGAGATACGCAGTATTTT
CASSWGLAGAGLRDTQYF
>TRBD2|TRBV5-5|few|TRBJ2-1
TGTGCCAGCAGCCCGGGGACTAGTCGTAGCAATGAGCAGTTCTTC
CASSPGTSRSNEQFF
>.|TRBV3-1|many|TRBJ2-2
TGTGCCAGCAGCCAAGATGACCTAGCTGAGAACACCGGGGAGCTGTTTTTT
CASSQDDLAENTGELFF
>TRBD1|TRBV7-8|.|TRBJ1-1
TGTGCCAGCAGCCCGGGGGACAGTCCCCTCCGAGCTTTCTTT
CASSPGDSPLRAFF
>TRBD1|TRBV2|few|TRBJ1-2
TGTGCCGGCAACAGGGGGCCCGATGGCTACACCTTC
CAGNRGPDGYTF
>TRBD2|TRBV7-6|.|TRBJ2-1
TGTGCCAGCAGCTCCATCCTGGGAGCGGGAGACGGCTATGAGCAGTTCTTC
CASSSILGAGDGYEQFF
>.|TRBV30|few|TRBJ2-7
TGTGCCTGGAGGCCTCCTAGCGAAACCTACGAGCAGTACTTC
CAWRPPSETYEQYF
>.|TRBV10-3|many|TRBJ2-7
TGTGCCATCAGCGGGACGGCGTACGAGCAGTACTTC
CAISGTAYEQYF
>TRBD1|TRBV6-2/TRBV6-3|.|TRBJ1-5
TGTGCCAGCAGTTACTCGCGAATCACAGGGGACGATCAGCCCCAGCATTTT
CASSYSRITGDDQPQHF